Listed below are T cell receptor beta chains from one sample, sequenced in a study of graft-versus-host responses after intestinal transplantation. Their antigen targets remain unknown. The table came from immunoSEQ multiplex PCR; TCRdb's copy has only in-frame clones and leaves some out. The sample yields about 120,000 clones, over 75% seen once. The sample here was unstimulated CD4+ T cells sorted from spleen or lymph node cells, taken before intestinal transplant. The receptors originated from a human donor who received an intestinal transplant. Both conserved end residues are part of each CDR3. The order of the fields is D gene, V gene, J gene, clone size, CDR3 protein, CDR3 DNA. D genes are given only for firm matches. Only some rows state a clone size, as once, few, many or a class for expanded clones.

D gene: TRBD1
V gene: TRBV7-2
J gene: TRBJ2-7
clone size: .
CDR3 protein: CASSPQTGGIFYEQYF
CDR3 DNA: TGTGCCAGCAGCCCCCAGACAGGGGGAATCTTTTACGAGCAGTACTTC

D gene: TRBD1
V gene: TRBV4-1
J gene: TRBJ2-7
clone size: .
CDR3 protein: CASSLPGTGGNEQYF
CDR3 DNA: TGCGCCAGCAGCCTTCCCGGGACAGGGGGCAACGAGCAGTACTTC

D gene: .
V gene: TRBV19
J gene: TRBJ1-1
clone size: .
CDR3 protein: CASSTAGRVNTEAFF
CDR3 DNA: TGTGCCAGTAGTACCGCGGGACGGGTAAACACTGAAGCTTTCTTT

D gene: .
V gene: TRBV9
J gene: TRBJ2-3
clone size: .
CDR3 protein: CASSPRGASSTDTQYF
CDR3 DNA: TGTGCCAGCAGCCCTCGGGGGGCCTCTAGCACAGATACGCAGTATTTT

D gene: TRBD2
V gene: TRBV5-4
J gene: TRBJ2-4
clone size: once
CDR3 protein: CASRGLGDIQYF
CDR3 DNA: TGTGCCAGCAGGGGACTAGGAGACATTCAGTACTTC

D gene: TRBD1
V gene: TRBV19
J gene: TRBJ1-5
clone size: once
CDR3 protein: CASRRDRGGNQPQHF
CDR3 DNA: TGTGCCAGTAGGAGGGACAGGGGCGGCAATCAGCCCCAGCATTTT

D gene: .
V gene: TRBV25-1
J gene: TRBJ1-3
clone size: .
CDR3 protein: CASSERRVGNTIYF
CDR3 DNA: TGTGCCAGCAGTGAAAGGAGAGTCGGAAACACCATATATTTT

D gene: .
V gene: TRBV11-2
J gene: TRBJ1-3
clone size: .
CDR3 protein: CASSLVRLRSGNTIYF
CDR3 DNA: TGTGCCAGCAGCTTAGTACGACTTAGGAGTGGAAACACCATATATTTT

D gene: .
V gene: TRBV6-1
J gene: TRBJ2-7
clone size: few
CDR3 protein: CASSAAGYNYEQYF
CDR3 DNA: TGTGCCAGCAGTGCTGCCGGGTACAACTACGAGCAGTACTTC

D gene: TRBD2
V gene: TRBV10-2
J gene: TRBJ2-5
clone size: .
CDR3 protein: CASRASGGETQYF
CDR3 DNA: TGCGCCAGCAGGGCCAGCGGGGGAGAGACCCAGTACTTC

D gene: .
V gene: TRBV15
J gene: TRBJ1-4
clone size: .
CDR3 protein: CATSSQGYNEKLFF
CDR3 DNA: TGTGCCACCAGCAGTCAGGGATATAACGAAAAACTGTTTTTT

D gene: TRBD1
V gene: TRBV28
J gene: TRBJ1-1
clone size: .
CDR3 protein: CASSWTGTNTEAFF
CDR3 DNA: TGTGCCAGCAGTTGGACAGGGACAAACACTGAAGCTTTCTTT

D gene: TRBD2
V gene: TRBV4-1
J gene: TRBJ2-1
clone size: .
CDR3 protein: CASSHDLKTSGYNEQFF
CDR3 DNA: TGCGCCAGCAGCCATGACCTTAAGACTAGCGGATACAATGAGCAGTTCTTC

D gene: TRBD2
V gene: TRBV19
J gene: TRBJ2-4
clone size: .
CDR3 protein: CASSFRTGTSVKNIQYF
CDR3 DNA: TGTGCCAGTAGTTTCCGTACCGGGACTAGCGTAAAAAACATTCAGTACTTC

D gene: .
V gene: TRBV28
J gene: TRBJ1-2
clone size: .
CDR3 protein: CASRQGLIFGYTF
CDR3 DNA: TGTGCCAGCAGGCAGGGGCTGATCTTCGGCTACACCTTC

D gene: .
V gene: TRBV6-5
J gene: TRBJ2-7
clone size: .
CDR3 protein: CASRRTAQPSYEQYF
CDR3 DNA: TGTGCCAGCAGGAGGACAGCCCAGCCGTCCTACGAGCAGTACTTC

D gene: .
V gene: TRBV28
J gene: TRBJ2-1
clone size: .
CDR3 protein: CATDDRQSSYNEQFF
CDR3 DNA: TGTGCCACCGACGACCGACAGAGCTCCTACAATGAGCAGTTCTTC

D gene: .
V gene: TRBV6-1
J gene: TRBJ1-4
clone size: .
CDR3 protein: CAGKGIRSNEKLFF
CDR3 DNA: TGTGCCGGAAAGGGGATTAGGTCTAATGAAAAACTGTTTTTT